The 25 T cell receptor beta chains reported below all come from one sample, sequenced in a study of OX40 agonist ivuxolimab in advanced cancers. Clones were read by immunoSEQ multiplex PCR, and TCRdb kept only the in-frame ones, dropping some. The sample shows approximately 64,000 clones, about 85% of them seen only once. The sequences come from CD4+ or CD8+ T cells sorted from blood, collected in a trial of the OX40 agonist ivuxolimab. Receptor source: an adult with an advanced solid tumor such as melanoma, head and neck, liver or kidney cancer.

Here the CDR3 reads CASSQEAGGENTEAFF. In nucleotides, the CDR3 is TGCGCCAGCAGCCAAGAGGCAGGAGGCGAGAACACTGAAGCTTTCTTT. This chain joins TRBV4-3 and TRBJ1-1; no reliable D call. The CDR3 has 16 residues. Germline loops: CDR1 LGHNA, CDR2 YSLEER. V shed 0 bases and J shed 1 base, with 12 bases lying between them.

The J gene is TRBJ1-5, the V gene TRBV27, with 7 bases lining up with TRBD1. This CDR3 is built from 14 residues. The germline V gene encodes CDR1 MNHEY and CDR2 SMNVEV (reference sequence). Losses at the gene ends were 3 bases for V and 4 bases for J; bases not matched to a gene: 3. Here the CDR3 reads CASSFTRGNQPQHF. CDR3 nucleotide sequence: TGTGCCAGCAGTTTCACCAGGGGGAATCAGCCCCAGCATTTT.

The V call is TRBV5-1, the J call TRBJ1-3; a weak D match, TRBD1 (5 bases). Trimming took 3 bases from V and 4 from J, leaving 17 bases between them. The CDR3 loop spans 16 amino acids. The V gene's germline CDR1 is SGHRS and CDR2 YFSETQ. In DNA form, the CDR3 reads TGCGCCAGCAGCTCAGCAGTGCAAGGGGTAGGAAACACCATATATTTT. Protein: CASSSAVQGVGNTIYF.

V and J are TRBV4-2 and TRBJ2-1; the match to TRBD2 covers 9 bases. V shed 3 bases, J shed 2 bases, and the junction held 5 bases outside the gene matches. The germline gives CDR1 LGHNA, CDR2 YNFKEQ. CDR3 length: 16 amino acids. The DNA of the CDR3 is TGTGCCAGCAGCCATGTAGCGGGAGCCGCCTACAATGAGCAGTTCTTC. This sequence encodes CASSHVAGAAYNEQFF.

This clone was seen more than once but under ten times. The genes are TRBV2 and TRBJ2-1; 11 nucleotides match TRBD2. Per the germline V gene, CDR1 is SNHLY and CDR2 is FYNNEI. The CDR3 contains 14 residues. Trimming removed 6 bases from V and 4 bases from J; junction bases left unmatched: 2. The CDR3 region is CASRTSGIYNEQFF. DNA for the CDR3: TGTGCCAGCAGGACTAGCGGGATTTACAATGAGCAGTTCTTC.

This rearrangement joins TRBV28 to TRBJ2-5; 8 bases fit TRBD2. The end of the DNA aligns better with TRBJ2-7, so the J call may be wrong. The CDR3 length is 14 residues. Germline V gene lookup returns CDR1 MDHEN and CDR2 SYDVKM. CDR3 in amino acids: CASSELAESYEQYF. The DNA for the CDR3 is TGTGCCAGCAGTGAACTAGCGGAGAGCTACGAGCAGTACTTC.

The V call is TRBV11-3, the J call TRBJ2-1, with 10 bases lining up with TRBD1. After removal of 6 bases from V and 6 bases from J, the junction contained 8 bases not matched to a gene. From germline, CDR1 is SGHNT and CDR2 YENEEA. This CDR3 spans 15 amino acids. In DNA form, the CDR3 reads TGTGCCAGCAGGGCCCGACAGGGGGCGGGCAATGAGCAGTTCTTC. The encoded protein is CASRARQGAGNEQFF.

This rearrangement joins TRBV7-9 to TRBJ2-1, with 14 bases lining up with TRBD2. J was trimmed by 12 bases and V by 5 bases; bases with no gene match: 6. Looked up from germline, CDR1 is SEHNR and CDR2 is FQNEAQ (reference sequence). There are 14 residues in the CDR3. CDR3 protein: CASSQTSGRAGQFF. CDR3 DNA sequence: TGTGCCAGCAGCCAGACTAGCGGGAGGGCCGGGCAGTTCTTC.

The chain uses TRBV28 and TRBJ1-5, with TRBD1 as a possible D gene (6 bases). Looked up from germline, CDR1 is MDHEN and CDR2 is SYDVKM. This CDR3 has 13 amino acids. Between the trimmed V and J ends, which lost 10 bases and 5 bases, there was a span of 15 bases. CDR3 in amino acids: CATRGQFDQPQHF. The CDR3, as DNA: TGTGCCACCAGAGGACAGTTCGATCAGCCCCAGCATTTT.

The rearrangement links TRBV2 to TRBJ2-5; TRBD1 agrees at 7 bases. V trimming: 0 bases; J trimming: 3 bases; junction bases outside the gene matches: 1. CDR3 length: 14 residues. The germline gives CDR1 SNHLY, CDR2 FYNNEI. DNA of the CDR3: TGTGCCAGCAGTGAAGCCGGGACAGAAGAGACCCAGTACTTC. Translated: CASSEAGTEETQYF.

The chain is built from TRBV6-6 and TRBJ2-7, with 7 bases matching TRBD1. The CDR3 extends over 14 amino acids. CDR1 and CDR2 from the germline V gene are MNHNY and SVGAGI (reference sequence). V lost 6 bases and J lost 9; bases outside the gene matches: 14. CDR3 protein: CASRSGQTTGGQYF. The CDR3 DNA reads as TGTGCCAGCAGGTCGGGACAGACAACCGGCGGGCAGTACTTC.

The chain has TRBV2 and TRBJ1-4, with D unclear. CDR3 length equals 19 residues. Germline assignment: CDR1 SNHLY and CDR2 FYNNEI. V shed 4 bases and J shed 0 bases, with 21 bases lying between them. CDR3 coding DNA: TGTGCCAGCAGTGGCCCCCCGACGTCCACCATTGCAACTAATGAAAAACTGTTTTTT. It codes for CASSGPPTSTIATNEKLFF.

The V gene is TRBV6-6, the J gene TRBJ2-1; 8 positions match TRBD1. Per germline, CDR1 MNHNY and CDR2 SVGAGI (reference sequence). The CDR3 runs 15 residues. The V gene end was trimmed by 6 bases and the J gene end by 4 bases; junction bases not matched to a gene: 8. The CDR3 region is CASRETGELYNEQFF. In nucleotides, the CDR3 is TGTGCCAGCAGGGAGACAGGGGAATTGTACAATGAGCAGTTCTTC.

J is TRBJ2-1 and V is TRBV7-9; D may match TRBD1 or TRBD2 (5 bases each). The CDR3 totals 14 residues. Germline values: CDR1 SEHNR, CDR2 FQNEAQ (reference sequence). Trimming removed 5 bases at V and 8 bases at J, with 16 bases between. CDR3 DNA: TGTGCCAGCAGCCTACCGGGACGTTGGGATGAGCAGTTCTTC. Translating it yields CASSLPGRWDEQFF.

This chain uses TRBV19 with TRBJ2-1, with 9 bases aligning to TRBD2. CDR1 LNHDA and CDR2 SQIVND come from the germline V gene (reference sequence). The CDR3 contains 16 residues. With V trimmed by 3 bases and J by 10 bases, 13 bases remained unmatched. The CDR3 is CASSISAGGPFGEQFF. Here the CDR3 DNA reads TGTGCCAGTAGTATTTCGGCGGGAGGGCCGTTCGGAGAGCAGTTCTTC.

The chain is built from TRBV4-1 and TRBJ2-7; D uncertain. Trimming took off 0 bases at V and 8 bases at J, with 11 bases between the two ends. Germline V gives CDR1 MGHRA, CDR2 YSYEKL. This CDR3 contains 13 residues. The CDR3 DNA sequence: TGCGCCAGCAGCCAAGATCGAGGTCATCAGCAGTACTTC. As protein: CASSQDRGHQQYF.

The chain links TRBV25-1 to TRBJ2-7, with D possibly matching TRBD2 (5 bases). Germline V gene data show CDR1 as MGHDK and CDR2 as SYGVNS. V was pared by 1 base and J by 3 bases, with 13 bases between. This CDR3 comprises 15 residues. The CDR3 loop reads CASSELAGERYEQYF. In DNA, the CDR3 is TGTGCCAGCAGTGAATTAGCTGGGGAGCGCTACGAGCAGTACTTC.

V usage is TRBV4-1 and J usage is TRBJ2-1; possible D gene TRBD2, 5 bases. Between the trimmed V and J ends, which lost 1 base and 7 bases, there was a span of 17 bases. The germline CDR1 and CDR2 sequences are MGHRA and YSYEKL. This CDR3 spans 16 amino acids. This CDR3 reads CASSQVMGVGLNEQFF. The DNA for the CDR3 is TGCGCCAGCAGCCAAGTAATGGGAGTAGGATTAAATGAGCAGTTCTTC.

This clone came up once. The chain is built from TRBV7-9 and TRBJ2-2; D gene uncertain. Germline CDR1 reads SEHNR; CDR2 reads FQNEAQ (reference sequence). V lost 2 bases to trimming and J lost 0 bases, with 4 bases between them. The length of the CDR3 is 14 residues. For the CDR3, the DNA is TGTGCCAGCAGCTTATCCACGAACACCGGGGAGCTGTTTTTT. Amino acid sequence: CASSLSTNTGELFF.

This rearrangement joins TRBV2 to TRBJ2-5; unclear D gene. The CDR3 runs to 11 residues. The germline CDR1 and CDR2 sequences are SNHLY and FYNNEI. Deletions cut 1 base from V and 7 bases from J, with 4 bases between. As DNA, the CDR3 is TGTGCCAGCAGTGAAGGTGGGACCCAGTACTTC. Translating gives CASSEGGTQYF.

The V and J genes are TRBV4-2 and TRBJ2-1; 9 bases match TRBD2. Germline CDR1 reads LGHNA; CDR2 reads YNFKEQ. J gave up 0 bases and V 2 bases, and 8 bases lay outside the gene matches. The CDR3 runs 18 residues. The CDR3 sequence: CASSQHSGRGSSYNEQFF. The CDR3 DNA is TGTGCCAGCAGCCAACATAGCGGGAGAGGGAGCTCCTACAATGAGCAGTTCTTC.

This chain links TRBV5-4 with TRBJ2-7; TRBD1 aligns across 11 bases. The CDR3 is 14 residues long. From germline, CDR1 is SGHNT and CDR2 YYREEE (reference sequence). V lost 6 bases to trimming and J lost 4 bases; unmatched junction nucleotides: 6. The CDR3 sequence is CASTFGDRGYEQYF. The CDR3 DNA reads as TGTGCCAGCACCTTCGGGGACAGGGGGTACGAGCAGTACTTC.

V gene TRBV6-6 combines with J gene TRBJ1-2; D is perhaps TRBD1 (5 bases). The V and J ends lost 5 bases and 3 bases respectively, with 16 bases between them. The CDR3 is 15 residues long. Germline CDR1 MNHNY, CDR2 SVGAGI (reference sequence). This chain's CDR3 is CASSTRGPGDYGYTF. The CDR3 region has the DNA TGTGCCAGCAGTACTAGGGGCCCCGGGGACTATGGCTACACCTTC.

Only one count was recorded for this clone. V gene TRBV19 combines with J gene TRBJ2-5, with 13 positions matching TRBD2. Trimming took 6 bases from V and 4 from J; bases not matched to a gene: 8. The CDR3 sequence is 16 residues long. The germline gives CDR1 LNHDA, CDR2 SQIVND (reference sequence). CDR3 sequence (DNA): TGTGCCAGTAGCCAACCGGGACTAGCGGGACTAGAGACCCAGTACTTC. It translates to CASSQPGLAGLETQYF.

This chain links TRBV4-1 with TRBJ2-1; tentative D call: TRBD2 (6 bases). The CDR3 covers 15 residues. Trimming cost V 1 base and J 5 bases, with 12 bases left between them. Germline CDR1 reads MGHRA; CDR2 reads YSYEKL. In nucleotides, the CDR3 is TGCGCCAGCAGCCAAGGTATTTCTAGCGACAATGAGCAGTTCTTC. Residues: CASSQGISSDNEQFF.